This TCR beta chain was obtained from a study of blood T cell repertoires in COVID-19. Whole-study context: Samples taken during acute and convalescent COVID-19 were collected in the United States, Italy and Spain. From T cells, B-cell-depleted T cells, or PBMCs came the material, which was cDNA or gDNA.

This clone was seen only once. Per the authors' pipeline: From reference gene primer amplification, estimates of nucleated cell counts were derived. Assay: immunoSEQ multiplex PCR; the TCRdb copy retains only in-frame clones and omits some. V and J calls and clone size follow that table, whereas D and trimming were derived from the DNA. The sample has roughly 200,000 clones; around 86% are singletons. Looked up from germline, CDR1 is SGHAT and CDR2 is FQNNGV. V lost 6 bases to trimming and J lost 4 bases, with 19 bases between them. CDR3 length: 15 residues. The clonotype was recovered from a man aged 80 or over with acute or convalescent COVID-19. The chain employs TRBV11-2 and TRBJ2-7; the D gene is possibly TRBD2 (5 bases). The sequenced sample was peripheral blood. The CDR3 bases are TGTGCCAGCAGTCGGTCCCTGGAGGTCATATACGAGCAGTACTTC. Its translation: CASSRSLEVIYEQYF.